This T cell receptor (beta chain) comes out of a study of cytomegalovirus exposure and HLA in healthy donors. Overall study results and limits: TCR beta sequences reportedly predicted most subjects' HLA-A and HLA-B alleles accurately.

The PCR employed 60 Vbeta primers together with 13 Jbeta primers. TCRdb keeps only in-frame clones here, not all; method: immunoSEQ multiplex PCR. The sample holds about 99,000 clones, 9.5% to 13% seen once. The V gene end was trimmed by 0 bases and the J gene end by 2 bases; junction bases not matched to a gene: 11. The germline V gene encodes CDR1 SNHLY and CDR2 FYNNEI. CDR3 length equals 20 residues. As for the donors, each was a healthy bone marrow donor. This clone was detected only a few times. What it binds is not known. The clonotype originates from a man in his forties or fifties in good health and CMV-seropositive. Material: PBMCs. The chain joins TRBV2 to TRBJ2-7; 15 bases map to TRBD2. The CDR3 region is CASSEAFGLAGGRRTYEQYF. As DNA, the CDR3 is TGTGCCAGCAGTGAAGCCTTCGGACTAGCGGGAGGGAGAAGGACCTACGAGCAGTACTTC.